Shown below are 24 T cell receptor beta chains from a single sample sequenced in a study of shared clonotypes between healthy human individuals. Assay: immunoSEQ multiplex PCR; the TCRdb copy retains only in-frame clones and omits some. The sample comprises about 490,000 clones, around 80% of which are singletons, and 12% rests with the top ten. The sequencing sample was made of PBMCs. Source of these receptors: a woman aged 40 to 50 in good health. Some clones in this sample may be carry-over from other donors' samples.

V usage is TRBV7-2 and J usage is TRBJ1-1; 8 bases fit TRBD1. V lost 0 bases to trimming and J lost 1 base; unmatched junction nucleotides: 4. Germline V gene data show CDR1 as SGHTA and CDR2 as FQGNSA. CDR3 length equals 16 residues. The CDR3 DNA reads TGTGCCAGCAGCTTAGCGAGGGGGACAGGGAACACTGAAGCTTTCTTT. Protein: CASSLARGTGNTEAFF.

The chain recombines TRBV30 with TRBJ1-2, with TRBD1 matching 10 bases. CDR3 size: 13 residues. CDR1 GTSNPN and CDR2 SVGIG come from the germline V gene (reference sequence). The V gene end was trimmed by 5 bases and the J gene end by 7 bases; junction bases not matched to a gene: 7. CDR3 sequence reads: CAWSTGQGVGYTF. In DNA, the CDR3 is TGTGCCTGGTCGACTGGACAGGGGGTTGGCTACACCTTC.

The chain couples TRBV6-4 to TRBJ2-3; D unresolved. CDR1 and CDR2 (germline): MRHNA, SNTAGT. Trimming removed 0 bases at V and 0 bases at J, with 7 bases between. The CDR3 runs 15 residues. For the CDR3, the DNA is TGTGCCAGCAGTGACTCGATAGGGAGCACAGATACGCAGTATTTT. Protein product: CASSDSIGSTDTQYF.

This clone was seen a single time. V and J are TRBV15 and TRBJ1-2; D is unresolved. The ends were cut back, 1 base at V and 5 bases at J, with 2 bases in the middle. The CDR3 runs to 11 residues. The germline gives CDR1 LNHNV, CDR2 YYDKDF (reference sequence). The CDR3 nucleotides are TGTGCCACCAGCAGAGGTTATGGCTACACCTTC. Residues: CATSRGYGYTF.

The DNA of the CDR3 is TGTGCCAGCGCAAACGGACACACAGATACGCAGTATTTT. Translating it yields CASANGHTDTQYF. The chain joins TRBV6-1 to TRBJ2-3; D possibly corresponds to TRBD1 (5 bases). The CDR3 spans 13 residues. Trimming stripped 8 bases from V and 2 bases from J, with 11 bases between. Germline-derived CDR1 and CDR2 are MNHNS and SASEGT.

The CDR3 sequence is CASTGGAGETQYF. The CDR3 bases are TGTGCCAGCACCGGAGGGGCGGGTGAGACCCAGTACTTC. The chain recombines TRBV6-1 with TRBJ2-5, with D maybe TRBD2 (6 bases). CDR1 is MNHNS and CDR2 is SASEGT in the germline V gene. V lost 7 bases and J lost 5, with 14 bases in between. The CDR3 loop spans 13 amino acids.

The genes are TRBV6-5 and TRBJ2-5; 8 bases line up with TRBD2. The J call is uncertain, as TRBJ2-7 better fits the DNA end. The CDR3 sequence is 15 residues long. The germline gives CDR1 MNHEY, CDR2 SVGAGI. The CDR3 loop reads CASSYSGLGTYEQYF. The CDR3 DNA is TGTGCCAGCAGTTACTCGGGACTAGGGACCTACGAGCAGTACTTC.

This clone was detected only once. J is TRBJ2-5 and V is TRBV7-2; 7 bases fit TRBD2. This CDR3 has 15 residues. V was clipped by 3 bases and J by 4 bases; unmatched bases: 8. Germline CDR1 SGHTA, CDR2 FQGNSA. CDR3 amino acids: CASSLGGSEGETQYF. The CDR3 DNA reads as TGTGCCAGCAGCTTGGGCGGGAGTGAGGGAGAGACCCAGTACTTC.

The V call is TRBV28, the J call TRBJ2-7, with a tentative D call TRBD2 (5 bases). The length of the CDR3 is 12 residues. Germline lookup yields CDR1 MDHEN and CDR2 SYDVKM. Trimming shortened V by 10 bases and J by 4 bases, and 14 bases separated the two germline ends. The CDR3 region is CAIRLPGYEQYF. CDR3 nucleotide sequence: TGTGCCATCCGCCTTCCGGGGTACGAGCAGTACTTC.

The chain links TRBV6-5 to TRBJ1-1; a weak D match, TRBD1 (5 bases). Germline V gene sequence: CDR1 MNHEY, CDR2 SVGAGI. The CDR3 totals 14 residues. The germline V and J ends were trimmed by 5 bases and 1 base, with 11 bases remaining between them. The CDR3 loop is CASSITGENTEAFF. In nucleotides, the CDR3 is TGTGCCAGCAGTATAACAGGAGAGAACACTGAAGCTTTCTTT.

The CDR3 is CASSSLRSPQHF. CDR3 bases: TGTGCCAGCAGTTCACTGAGATCCCCCCAGCATTTT. The rearrangement links TRBV27 to TRBJ1-5; D unclear. The CDR3 is 12 residues long. Germline-derived CDR1 and CDR2 are MNHEY and SMNVEV (reference sequence). Trimming removed 4 bases at V and 10 bases at J, with 11 bases between.

The chain uses TRBV25-1 and TRBJ2-5, with 9 bases aligning to TRBD2. The CDR3 length is 16 residues. Germline assignment: CDR1 MGHDK and CDR2 SYGVNS. V lost 2 bases to trimming and J lost 5 bases; unmatched junction nucleotides: 9. CDR3: CASSEGRSGRGETQYF. CDR3 in DNA: TGTGCCAGCAGTGAAGGGCGTAGCGGGAGAGGTGAGACCCAGTACTTC.

V is TRBV6-1 and J is TRBJ2-7; D is unresolved. There are 13 residues in the CDR3. Germline CDR1 and CDR2: MNHNS and SASEGT. V was clipped by 1 base and J by 4 bases, with 8 bases between them. In DNA, the CDR3 is TGTGCCAGCAGTGAAGTCAACACATACGAGCAGTACTTC. It is translated as CASSEVNTYEQYF.

The rearrangement uses TRBV15 and TRBJ2-7; 7 bases map to TRBD1. Germline CDR1 and CDR2: LNHNV and YYDKDF (reference sequence). This CDR3 contains 16 residues. Trimming removed 4 bases from V and 2 bases from J; junction bases left unmatched: 11. CDR3 region: CATSILGTAETYEQYF. The DNA of the CDR3 is TGTGCCACCAGCATCTTGGGGACAGCCGAAACCTACGAGCAGTACTTC.

This sequence joins TRBV7-8 and TRBJ2-7; TRBD1 might be the D (5 bases). Germline V CDR1 and CDR2: SGHVS, FQNEAQ. This CDR3 spans 13 amino acids. Trimming pared 1 base from V and 6 bases from J, leaving 10 bases between. Here the CDR3 reads CASSLVWGAEQYF. The CDR3 region has the DNA TGTGCCAGCAGCTTAGTTTGGGGCGCCGAGCAGTACTTC.

This chain uses TRBV30 with TRBJ2-1; D gene ambiguous. This CDR3 is built from 14 residues. Germline values: CDR1 GTSNPN, CDR2 SVGIG (reference sequence). Trimming removed 0 bases at V and 6 bases at J, with 12 bases between. CDR3 sequence: CAWSVGRTGNEQFF. The CDR3, as DNA: TGTGCCTGGAGTGTAGGTAGGACCGGCAATGAGCAGTTCTTC.

The V call is TRBV7-2, the J call TRBJ2-1; D is ambiguous. The germline V gene encodes CDR1 SGHTA and CDR2 FQGNSA. The ends were cut back, 0 bases at V and 10 bases at J, with 7 bases in the middle. The CDR3 totals 12 residues. The CDR3 region has the DNA TGTGCCAGCAGCTTAGCGCTAAGGGAGCAGTTCTTC. This translates into CASSLALREQFF.

The gene calls are TRBV18 and TRBJ2-6, with D possibly matching TRBD1 (5 bases). Per germline, CDR1 KGHSH and CDR2 LQKENI. The CDR3 is 17 residues long. V lost 8 bases to trimming and J lost 2 bases, with 19 bases between them. As DNA, the CDR3 is TGTGCCAGCCCACGGACACCAATGGATCCTGGGGCCAACGTCCTGACTTTC. As protein: CASPRTPMDPGANVLTF.

The chain joins TRBV7-8 to TRBJ1-1; no clear D. The CDR3 runs 13 residues. CDR1 SGHVS and CDR2 FQNEAQ come from the germline V gene. V lost 1 base and J lost 1, with 4 bases in between. CDR3 in amino acids: CASSLDPNTEAFF. Written as DNA, the CDR3 is TGTGCCAGCAGCTTAGATCCGAACACTGAAGCTTTCTTT.

V usage is TRBV5-1 and J usage is TRBJ2-5; D is uncertain. Trimming removed 4 bases at V and 11 bases at J, with 21 bases between. CDR3 length: 14 amino acids. The germline V gene encodes CDR1 SGHRS and CDR2 YFSETQ. This CDR3 is CASSKTGVQYEQYF. As DNA, the CDR3 is TGCGCCAGCAGCAAGACTGGGGTACAGTATGAGCAGTACTTC.

V and J are TRBV28 and TRBJ2-7; 7 nucleotides align to TRBD1. V lost 3 bases to trimming and J lost 10 bases; unmatched junction nucleotides: 9. Per germline, CDR1 MDHEN and CDR2 SYDVKM. The CDR3 loop spans 13 amino acids. CDR3 bases: TGTGCCAGCAGTTTGGTGTCGACAGGGTTTCAGTACTTC. This translates into CASSLVSTGFQYF.

The CDR3 reads CASSQDAGREQFF. The CDR3 DNA sequence: TGCGCCAGCAGCCAAGATGCGGGTAGGGAGCAGTTCTTC. The chain joins TRBV4-3 to TRBJ2-1; perhaps TRBD2 as D (5 bases). V was shortened by 0 bases and J by 10 bases, with 10 bases between the two germline ends. The germline CDR1 and CDR2 sequences are LGHNA and YSLEER. There are 13 residues in the CDR3.

This clone was seen once. This chain uses TRBV7-3 with TRBJ2-2; 8 nucleotides agree with TRBD1. The germline CDR1 and CDR2 sequences are SGHTA and FQGTGA. Unmatched junction bases numbered 14, after V lost 5 bases and J lost 6 bases. CDR3 length: 17 amino acids. The CDR3 DNA reads as TGTGCCAGCAGCCGCATCCGCTCAGGACAGGGTCCCGGGGAGCTGTTTTTT. Protein: CASSRIRSGQGPGELFF. The full variable domain, completed using reference TRBV7-3 and TRBJ2-2, is GAGVSQTPSNKVTEKGKYVELRCDPISGHTALYWYRQSLGQGPEFLIYFQGTGAADDSGLPNDRFFAVRPEGSVSTLKIQRTERGDSAVYLCASSRIRSGQGPGELFFGEGSRLTVL.

This chain joins TRBV19 and TRBJ2-6; D gene unclear. This CDR3 has 15 amino acids. V shed 6 bases and J shed 4 bases, with 13 bases lying between them. Germline CDR1 LNHDA, CDR2 SQIVND (reference sequence). The CDR3 is CASSRQSTGANVLTF. The DNA for the CDR3 is TGTGCCAGTAGCCGCCAATCGACAGGGGCCAACGTCCTGACTTTC.